The clone carrying this T cell receptor beta chain was seen a few times. The data were obtained in a study of T cells after yellow fever vaccination. MiXCR was run by TCRdb on the 5' RACE reads, yielding one entry per CDR3 protein. Among fewer than 450,000 distinct CDR3 sequences listed, roughly 4% were seen once. The V and J ends lost 4 bases and 7 bases, in that order; junction bases with no gene match: 19. The CDR3 is 18 residues long. Germline CDR1 and CDR2: SGHRS and YFSETQ. The V and J genes are TRBV5-1 and TRBJ1-5, with 8 bases that match TRBD1. This sequence was found in a young man who received the YFV17D yellow fever vaccine. Sequenced here: PBMCs, sampled 5 days after the yellow fever booster vaccination. Here the CDR3 DNA reads TGCGCCAGCAGCGTAGATCGAGTCCGGACAGGGATTCGGCAGCCCCAGCATTTT. Translated, it gives CASSVDRVRTGIRQPQHF.